Here is one T cell receptor beta chain with its context. The CDR3 sequence is 15 residues long. Trimming removed 4 bases from V and 8 bases from J, with 19 bases in between. CDR1 SGHRS and CDR2 YFSETQ come from the germline V gene. Measured with immunoSEQ multiplex PCR; TCRdb has only the in-frame clones, and not every one. Among a few hundred thousand clones listed, about 89% were seen once. The sample comes from a study of blood T cell repertoires in COVID-19. This receptor was obtained from a middle-aged woman who had been exposed to COVID-19. The J gene is TRBJ2-1, the V gene TRBV5-1, with a weak D call TRBD2 (6 bases). Sequenced sample: PBMCs or T cells enriched from blood (not recorded which). Here the CDR3 reads CASSPLSFGGDEQFF. CDR3 DNA sequence: TGCGCCAGCAGCCCGCTGTCGTTCGGCGGGGATGAGCAGTTCTTC.